The 21 T cell receptor beta chains listed next were all sequenced from one sample in a study of metastatic and nonmetastatic thyroid tumors. Via MiXCR, TCRdb re-called the PCR reads. In the table there are tens of thousands of clones, roughly a fifth of which are singletons. Thyroid surgery was performed in patients who had received no treatment beforehand. Sequenced sample: blood. The receptors were sampled from a male donor with papillary thyroid cancer or a benign thyroid nodule (not recorded which). Some clones in this sample may be carry-over from other donors' samples.

This clone was seen at least ten times. CDR3 in DNA: TGCGCCAGCAGCTCCGGGACTAGCGGGACCCCAGATACGCAGTATTTT. It is translated as CASSSGTSGTPDTQYF. The V and J genes are TRBV5-1 and TRBJ2-3, with 13 bases lining up with TRBD2. The germline CDR1 and CDR2 sequences are SGHRS and YFSETQ. CDR3 length: 16 residues. J lost 4 bases, V lost 3 bases, and 5 bases had no gene match.

This clone was observed at least ten times. Other DNA sequences in this sample translate to the same CDR3. The genes are TRBV4-1 and TRBJ2-3, with 7 positions matching TRBD2. This CDR3 is built from 15 residues. V dropped 1 base and J dropped 3; count of bases not matched to a gene: 4. CDR1 and CDR2 from the germline V gene are MGHRA and YSYEKL. CDR3 amino acids: CASSQGGTTTDTQYF. In nucleotides, the CDR3 is TGCGCCAGCAGCCAAGGCGGGACTACGACAGATACGCAGTATTTT.

This clone is medium-sized within its sample. The rearrangement joins TRBV28 to TRBJ1-3; D is possibly TRBD1 (5 bases). CDR1 is MDHEN, CDR2 SYDVKM, per germline. Trimming shortened V by 7 bases and J by 3 bases, and 19 bases separated the two germline ends. The CDR3 runs to 16 residues. For the CDR3, the DNA is TGTGCCAGCACCGCTCCAGGACAAAGAAGTGGAAACACCATATATTTT. Its protein product is CASTAPGQRSGNTIYF.

By share, this clone ranks as medium-sized. The chain joins TRBV4-1 to TRBJ1-4; 7 bases agree with TRBD1. V lost 4 bases, J lost 3 bases, and 5 bases stayed unmatched. The CDR3 is 15 residues long. CDR1 and CDR2 from the germline V gene are MGHRA and YSYEKL. The CDR3 reads CASSPLGTANEKLFF. In nucleotides, the CDR3 is TGCGCCAGCAGCCCGCTGGGGACAGCTAATGAAAAACTGTTTTTT.

This clone was seen a handful of times. This sequence joins TRBV6-5 and TRBJ1-6; perhaps TRBD1 as D (5 bases). V shed 1 base and J shed 6 bases, with 10 bases lying between them. CDR1 and CDR2 (germline): MNHEY, SVGAGI. This CDR3 is built from 15 residues. This chain's CDR3 is CASSYYGAGNSPLHF. CDR3 DNA: TGTGCCAGCAGTTACTATGGGGCCGGTAATTCACCCCTCCACTTT.

This clone turned up a few times. The genes are TRBV27 and TRBJ1-6; tentatively, D is TRBD1 (5 bases). V shed 3 bases and J shed 6 bases, with 12 bases lying between them. The CDR3 has 15 amino acids. Germline loops: CDR1 MNHEY, CDR2 SMNVEV (reference sequence). CDR3: CASSFTGSPNSPLHF. CDR3 DNA: TGTGCCAGCAGTTTCACAGGTTCCCCTAATTCACCCCTCCACTTT.

This clone was seen ten or more times. The CDR3 is CASSLATGTGRSYEQYF. In DNA, the CDR3 is TGTGCCAGCAGCTTAGCCACTGGGACAGGGAGGTCCTACGAGCAGTACTTC. The chain couples TRBV7-6 to TRBJ2-7; TRBD1 matches 9 bases. The CDR3 contains 17 residues. V trimming: 0 bases; J trimming: 1 base; junction bases outside the gene matches: 7. CDR1 and CDR2 (germline): SGHVS, FNYEAQ.

The J gene is TRBJ1-1, the V gene TRBV18; TRBD1 is a possible D gene (6 bases). This CDR3 contains 13 residues. Germline CDR1 is KGHSH and CDR2 is LQKENI. The V and J ends lost 4 bases and 3 bases respectively, with 9 bases between them. The CDR3 sequence is CASSHDRHTEAFF. The CDR3 nucleotides read TGTGCCAGCTCACACGACAGGCACACTGAAGCTTTCTTT. The full variable domain, in which reference TRBV18 and TRBJ1-1 provide the parts outside the CDR3, is NAGVMQNPRHLVRRRGQEARLRCSPMKGHSHVYWYRQLPEEGLKFMVYLQKENIIDESGMPKERFSAEFPKEGPSILRIQQVVRGDSAAYFCASSHDRHTEAFFGQGTRLTVV.

For this clone: One base away lies a much larger clone, so this may be a sequencing read error. This rearrangement joins TRBV15 to TRBJ2-7, with TRBD2 matching 7 bases. CDR1 and CDR2 from the germline V gene are LNHNV and YYDKDF (reference sequence). This CDR3 is built from 15 residues. The DNA of the CDR3 is TGTGCCACCAGCAGAGAGGGCGGGAGCTCCTACGAGCAGCACTTC. Translating it yields CATSREGGSSYEQHF. The whole variable domain, remainder taken from reference TRBV15 and TRBJ2-7, is DAMVIQNPRYQVTQFGKPVTLSCSQTLNHNVMYWYQQKSSQAPKLLFHYYDKDFNNEADTPDNFQSRRPNTSFCFLDIRSPGLGDTAMYLCATSREGGSSYEQHFGPGTRLTVT.

This clone came up many times. The chain joins TRBV7-6 to TRBJ2-7; D is undetermined. CDR1 SGHVS and CDR2 FNYEAQ come from the germline V gene. V lost 0 bases to trimming and J lost 1 base, with 4 bases between them. The CDR3 loop spans 13 amino acids. CDR3 in amino acids: CASSLAASYEQYF. The CDR3, as DNA: TGTGCCAGCAGCTTAGCCGCGTCCTACGAGCAGTACTTC.

This clone was observed many times. In this CDR3 the conserved last residue, phenylalanine or tryptophan, is missing, so a read error is likely. This sequence joins TRBV18 and TRBJ2-1; D is possibly TRBD1 or TRBD2 (5 bases each). The CDR3 consists of 18 residues. The V gene's germline CDR1 is KGHSH and CDR2 LQKENI. The V gene lost 0 bases and the J gene lost 5 bases, with 20 bases spanning the gap. CDR3 sequence (DNA): TGTGCCAGCTCACCACCGGAGGCAGATGGATTGGGACACAATGAGCAGTTCCTC. Protein: CASSPPEADGLGHNEQFL.

J is TRBJ2-5 and V is TRBV7-6; TRBD2 aligns across 10 bases. CDR3 length: 16 residues. The V gene end was trimmed by 5 bases and the J gene end by 5 bases; junction bases not matched to a gene: 11. Germline loops: CDR1 SGHVS, CDR2 FNYEAQ. CDR3 loop: CASSAAERGGRETQYF. CDR3 DNA: TGTGCCAGCAGCGCGGCCGAGCGGGGGGGCCGGGAGACCCAGTACTTC.

This clone was seen more than once but under ten times. The chain carries TRBV11-2 and TRBJ2-3; the D gene is possibly TRBD2 (5 bases). The germline gives CDR1 SGHAT, CDR2 FQNNGV. Trimming took off 1 base at V and 4 bases at J, with 9 bases between the two ends. The CDR3 loop spans 14 amino acids. The DNA of the CDR3 is TGTGCCAGCAGCTTAGGAGGGAGTGCAGATACGCAGTATTTT. It translates to CASSLGGSADTQYF.

This clone appeared many times. This chain connects TRBV6-1 to TRBJ2-7; 8 positions agree with TRBD1. J was trimmed by 4 bases and V by 6 bases; bases with no gene match: 8. Germline V gene data show CDR1 as MNHNS and CDR2 as SASEGT. The CDR3 runs to 14 residues. The CDR3 coding sequence is TGTGCCAGCAGGGGGTTGGGACAGGCTTACGAGCAGTACTTC. It specifies CASRGLGQAYEQYF.

This clone was seen at least ten times. This rearrangement joins TRBV12-3 or TRBV12-4 to TRBJ1-5; TRBD1 might be the D (5 bases). V was pared by 3 bases and J by 7 bases, with 13 bases between. This CDR3 contains 14 residues. CDR3 DNA: TGTGCCAGCAGTTTTGGGGGAACGGGCCAGCCCCAGCATTTT. Protein sequence: CASSFGGTGQPQHF.

The V gene is TRBV27, the J gene TRBJ2-1, with a possible D match to TRBD1 (5 bases). This CDR3 is 16 amino acids long. Germline CDR1 MNHEY, CDR2 SMNVEV (reference sequence). Trimming took 7 bases from V and 2 from J, leaving 18 bases between them. In nucleotides, the CDR3 is TGTGCCAGCAAGTCAACAGGTCATCCCCCCTACAATGAGCAGTTCTTC. Amino acid sequence: CASKSTGHPPYNEQFF.

In this sample, this clone turned up many times. The chain has TRBV12-5 and TRBJ1-5, with a weak D call TRBD1 (6 bases). Deletions cut 3 bases from V and 5 bases from J, with 11 bases between. The CDR3 contains 14 residues. Germline V lookup: CDR1 LGHNT, CDR2 FRNRAP. CDR3: CASGLDRRYQPQHF. CDR3 coding DNA: TGTGCTAGTGGTTTAGACAGGAGGTATCAGCCCCAGCATTTT.

This clone was seen just once. The V gene is TRBV20-1, the J gene TRBJ1-1, with no clear D. Germline CDR1 reads DFQATT; CDR2 reads SNEGSKA (reference sequence). Trimming left V 0 bases short and J 0 bases short, with 11 bases between. The CDR3 spans 15 residues. The CDR3 DNA sequence: TGCAGTGCTAGAGATTTCGAGGGATTGAACACTGAAGCTTTCTTT. Protein sequence: CSARDFEGLNTEAFF.

This clone was seen a handful of times. This chain connects TRBV5-1 to TRBJ2-6, with TRBD1 identical over 12 bases. The CDR3 contains 17 residues. V dropped 2 bases and J dropped 2; count of bases not matched to a gene: 2. Germline assignment: CDR1 SGHRS and CDR2 YFSETQ. In nucleotides, the CDR3 is TGCGCCAGCAGCTTAGGGACAGGGGGCGCTGGGGCCAACGTCCTGACTTTC. This gives the protein CASSLGTGGAGANVLTF.

This clone was seen at least ten times. V and J are TRBV6-5 and TRBJ2-3; D may correspond to TRBD1 or TRBD2 (5 bases each). The germline V gene encodes CDR1 MNHEY and CDR2 SVGAGI. V gave up 5 bases and J gave up 5 bases, with 23 bases separating them. The CDR3 length is 17 residues. The CDR3 DNA reads as TGTGCCAGCAGTCCTTTGGTTGGGTCTACTAGGGGAGATACGCAGTATTTT. As protein: CASSPLVGSTRGDTQYF.

This clone was detected many times. This chain links TRBV12-3 or TRBV12-4 with TRBJ2-3; 8 nucleotides align to TRBD2. After removal of 1 base from V and 3 bases from J, the junction contained 9 bases not matched to a gene. The CDR3 runs to 17 residues. CDR3 sequence: CASSLVAGGVKTDTQYF. CDR3 bases: TGTGCCAGCAGTTTAGTTGCCGGGGGGGTAAAGACAGATACGCAGTATTTT.